This T cell receptor (beta chain) was recorded in a study of shared clonotypes between healthy human individuals. Assay: immunoSEQ multiplex PCR; the TCRdb copy retains only in-frame clones and omits some. The sample lists 550,000 to 700,000 clones; more than 70% were seen once. Naive CD45RA+ and memory CD45RA-negative subsets were split from CD4+ cells. About this clone itself: As yet, its antigen is unknown.

J gave up 1 base and V 9 bases, and 8 bases lay outside the gene matches. The CDR3 has 14 amino acids. Germline V gene sequence: CDR1 SNHLY, CDR2 FYNNEI. Study-level points and caveats: It was anticipated that sequencing depth would influence how many clonotypes donors shared.

The TCR was taken from a woman in her twenties or thirties in good health. The chain links TRBV2 to TRBJ2-7, with TRBD2 identical over 8 bases. The material sequenced was memory CD4+ T cells sorted from blood. The subset denotes: CD45RA-negative fraction. For the CDR3, the DNA is TGTGCCAGGGAAAGCGGGAGAGGATCCTACGAGCAGTACTTC. This encodes CARESGRGSYEQYF.